The entry below gives a single TCR beta chain sequence along with its context. Its binding antigen is unknown. Qualities for individual bases were not recorded, and no much larger clone is one base off. The cohort was made up of 666 healthy bone marrow donors. All cohort members were sampled while nominally healthy, although unrecorded immune exposures were likely present. The donor was CMV seronegative and was included in the group of approximately 350 seronegative cohort members. A peripheral blood sample was provided by each donor, and peripheral blood mononuclear cells were used for TCR beta sequencing. The Qiagen DNeasy Blood Extraction Kit was used to extract genomic DNA from the blood cell samples. The sample belongs to a study of cytomegalovirus exposure and HLA in healthy donors (dated by TCRdb to 2015 to 2018). Broadly, across the study: An earlier analysis of approximately 640 of the donors reported 276 Gb of sequence data and roughly 100 million unique TCR beta sequences from some 180 million T cells. An early release that covered about 600 HLA-typed donors contained 300 to 350 gigabases of sequencing data and about 84 million unique TCR sequences. Of the roughly 410 genotyped donors, 81% were placed in the genetic ancestry cluster associated with self-reported Caucasian donors. The study aimed to test whether cataloging public T cell receptors could reveal signatures of past pathogen exposure. The T cell repertoires of around 670 subjects were profiled by immunosequencing and related to cytomegalovirus serostatus. Besides the first cohort of around 670 subjects, a separate validation cohort made up of roughly 130 different subjects was used. To predict cytomegalovirus infection status, the study brought together high-throughput TCR immunosequencing, statistical association of individual TCRs with disease status, and machine learning. In a later analysis, previously published TCR beta repertoires from some 640 donors were re-analyzed and high-resolution HLA genotyping was added so that TCR occurrence patterns could be studied. The later analysis used no new phenotypic data to find candidate immune exposures, relying instead on TCR beta sequences and their occurrence across donors. In an earlier analysis of a few hundred of the donors, high-throughput TCR beta sequencing was used to judge whether each TCR beta V gene segment behaved as functional or pseudogenic. Alongside the repertoire data, information on donor age, sex, ethnicity and CMV serostatus was compiled. In a later genetic analysis, genome-wide SNP genotypes for about 55% of the 666 donors were used, and that subset was treated as a discovery cohort. All discovery cohort repertoires had been generated using a single sequencing platform. Both class I and class II loci were covered by HLA typing, at four-digit resolution. Typing coverage differed by locus: A, B, C, DRB1 and DQB1 were typed in roughly 620-630 donors, DQA1 in about 500, DPA1 in some 610, and DPB1 in roughly 470. Four to six DR-DQ haplotypes were handled as single units for association and clustering, since linkage in the cohort was strong. On average, around 200,000 unique TCR beta nucleotide sequences were sequenced per donor among a few hundred genotyped donors of the cohort, with roughly 18% of those sequences being non-productive.

The method was the immunoSEQ multiplex PCR assay. The multiplex PCR relied on a mix of 60 forward primers for TCR Vbeta segments and 13 reverse primers for TCR Jbeta segments. The CDR3 region of rearranged TCR beta genes was amplified from genomic DNA by a multiplex PCR assay. The Illumina HiSeq System was used to sequence the amplified TCR beta libraries as 87-base-pair reads. Per the source publication's procedure: A later analysis counted tens of millions of unique TCR beta chains across the 700 or so repertoires, and 9 million to 14 million of these chains were shared by at least two donors. To remove PCR and sequencing errors, raw reads were error-corrected and collapsed into unique sequences using a nearest-neighbor algorithm that merged closely related sequences. CDR3 sequences were aligned to IMGT reference sequences to assign V, D and J gene segments. For a sequence to be retained, at least a six-nucleotide match to both a V gene segment and a J gene segment was required. A rearrangement counted as productive if the CDR3 had no stop codons and remained in frame with V and J, and every other rearrangement counted as non-productive. CDR3 was defined by IMGT convention, running from the second conserved V-encoded cysteine to the conserved J-encoded phenylalanine. In an earlier analysis of just under 600 of the donors, sequences lacking an unambiguous match to a single V gene segment were excluded. In an earlier analysis of 587 of the donors, a V segment was called functional when productive rearrangements were above 56.7%, and segregating when the standard deviation between donors exceeded 5%. A statistical classification framework was built for diagnosing cytomegalovirus status from the catalog of TCR beta chain sequences. A later analysis assigned V and J genes by comparing TCR nucleotide sequences with IMGT/GENE-DB human TR gene sequences. In a later analysis, CDR3 sequences and most-parsimonious VDJ recombination scenarios were assigned using the TCRdist pipeline. A later analysis defined each TCR beta chain by its CDR3 amino acid sequence plus V-gene family, and excluded reads lacking a unique V-gene family. In a later analysis, approximately 640 highly shared, low-generation-probability nucleotide sequences were removed to address suspected cross-contamination and a sequencing artifact. A later analysis calculated a clonal expansion index for each public chain from normalized within-repertoire ranks of inferred template counts. A later analysis computed generation probabilities with a VDJ recombination model fitted to out-of-frame rearrangements, and checked the results against IGoR. In a later analysis, hypergeometric tests were used to score TCR-TCR, TCR-HLA and TCR-CMV co-occurrence, with a repertoire-size bias correction applied to TCR pairs. To estimate false discovery rates, a later analysis permuted the HLA or CMV assignments 20 times. In a later analysis, co-occurring TCRs were grouped with DBSCAN, and TCRdist sequence similarity was added when clustering was performed within HLA-allele-positive subsets. Repertoires with fewer than 30,000 or more than 120,000 public chains, plus five repertoires with anomalous nucleotide sharing, were excluded from co-occurrence clustering. In TCRdb, the immuneACCESS table is reduced to in-frame sequences with V and J assigned. These tables do not hold every clone; where another copy was compared, an unresolved V gene accounts for under half, and the others remain unexplained. For V, J and clone size, that table is used; D and trimming come from the DNA. For this sample there are over 70,000 clones; about 70% appear just once. Roughly 2% of the sample comes from the top ten.

The CDR3 runs 12 amino acids, cysteine and phenylalanine included. Only CDR3 DNA remains: 36 bases, in frame from the first base. From V the trimming removes 4 bases and from J it removes 11 bases, while the gene matches leave 4 bases of the junction unaccounted for. CDR1 SGHDT and CDR2 YYEEEE are derived from the germline V gene. On the study overall, not on this receptor specifically: The sequencing pipeline was judged likely to have produced a cluster of highly shared sequence variants as a technical artifact. Specific HLA alleles were associated with about 17,000 TCR beta sequences at a false discovery rate of 0.05 in a later analysis. In a later analysis, TCR association rates were found to vary across HLA loci, with the most associated TCRs seen for DRB1 alleles and the fewest for HLA-C alleles. In a later analysis, HLA-associated TCR beta chains were found to be more clonally expanded and to have lower generation probabilities than equally common non-associated chains. The classifier was reported to diagnose cytomegalovirus status with high specificity and sensitivity in both the original cohort and the validation cohort. Because some donors lacked HLA typing at each locus, the association tests relied only on the typed subset. CMV serostatus was the only immune exposure information available for the cohort. Only TCR beta chains were sequenced in this cohort, and the absence of alpha or paired-chain data limited detectable features. According to the authors, the approach could potentially be generalized to other disease states and immunological phenotypes. While some public TCRs were present in many individuals, most TCR sequences turned up only very rarely across donors. A later analysis reported that several top co-occurrence clusters appeared linked to parvovirus B19, influenza, CMV and Epstein-Barr virus. A further reported finding was that TCR beta sequences accurately predicted the HLA-A and HLA-B alleles for most subjects in the first cohort. V-gene and J-gene trimming of TCR beta chains was associated with a missense DCLRE1C variant in a later genetic analysis, and the association was replicated in an independent cohort. Correlated functional status among segregating V segments might be attributable to linkage disequilibrium, but an unknown experimental factor could not be ruled out. In an earlier analysis of more than 450 of the donors, most TCR beta V segments were observed in productive rearrangements about 90% or about 30% of the time, broadly matching IMGT annotations. In vitro tests confirmed that a few of the cytomegalovirus-associated TCR beta chains recognize cytomegalovirus antigens. Roughly uniform sequencing depth across donors was assumed in presence/absence analyses, although this assumption may not hold. The study gave a list of around 170 TCR beta chains associated with cytomegalovirus. Strong co-occurrence of HLA alleles, especially DR and DQ, made assigning TCR associations to individual alleles difficult. Some IMGT-functional V segments, including TRBV6-2 and TRBV6-3, could not be told apart with the 87-base-pair reads, so those segments were excluded. According to a later genetic analysis, donors in an Asian-associated ancestry cluster had fewer N-insertions in productive TCRs than the roughly 660-donor mean. According to a later analysis, most CMV-associated TCR beta chains appeared to be HLA-restricted, and the HLA associations seemed to be driven largely by CMV exposure. The earlier analysis of some 540 of the donors excluded 15 to 20 rarely observed V segments, including chromosome 9 orphons, because counts were too low.

Sequences were obtained from PBMCs. The rearranged chain carries TRBV5-6 and TRBJ1-1, and 11 bases in between align with TRBD1. The receptor comes from a man younger than 45 in good health and CMV-seronegative. The CDR3 protein: CASSPDRGRAFF. DNA sequence: TGTGCCAGCAGCCCGGACAGGGGGCGGGCTTTCTTT.